The clone carrying this T cell receptor beta chain was detected only once. This sample stems from a study of blood T cell repertoires in COVID-19. Study in general: Spain, Italy and the United States supplied samples that represented acute and convalescent COVID-19. Sources were T cells, B-cell-depleted T cells, or PBMCs; the material itself was cDNA or gDNA.

As processed by the authors: Estimated nucleated cell counts came from reference gene primer amplification. Clones were read by immunoSEQ multiplex PCR, and TCRdb kept only the in-frame ones, dropping some. Clone size and the V and J calls come from that table; the DNA yielded D and trimming. The sample yields about 69,000 clones, roughly 73% seen once. Sequenced sample: peripheral blood. The TCR originated in a human donor in a cohort sampled during active COVID-19.

The CDR3 region is CASSPSGGWADTQYF. DNA of the CDR3: TGCGCCAGCAGCCCTAGCGGGGGGTGGGCAGATACGCAGTATTTT. V is TRBV5-1 and J is TRBJ2-3; the match to TRBD2 covers 11 bases. The CDR3 is made up of 15 amino acids. CDR1 and CDR2 (germline): SGHRS, YFSETQ. The V gene end was trimmed by 4 bases and the J gene end by 4 bases; junction bases not matched to a gene: 5.